The clone carrying this TCR beta chain was observed a single time. What it binds is unknown. Germline-derived CDR1 and CDR2 are LGHNA and YSLEER. V gave up 0 bases and J gave up 6 bases, with 18 bases separating them. CDR3 length: 17 residues. TCRdb re-called the reads with MiXCR, one entry per CDR3 protein. The sample has roughly 49,000 distinct CDR3 sequences; 20% are singletons. The data belong to a study of T cell repertoires in cytomegalovirus infection. As for the study in general: The public TCR beta signatures pointed to both CMV infection and matching HLA type. Study outcomes and limitations: The ex vivo response was dominated by HLA-C-restricted CMV-specific TCR beta clonotypes. Carriers of CMV plus the relevant HLA were identified by cumulative public TCR beta family frequency.

The rearrangement links TRBV4-3 to TRBJ2-1, with D tentatively TRBD1 or TRBD2 (5 bases each). This TCR was sampled from a human donor in good health (CMV status not recorded). Some clones in this sample may be carry-over from other donors' samples. The source material was PBMCs, sequenced either directly or after in vitro stimulation (not recorded which). The CDR3 loop reads CASSQDRGAFLGNEQFF. DNA of the CDR3: TGCGCCAGCAGCCAAGATCGAGGGGCTTTTTTGGGCAATGAGCAGTTCTTC.